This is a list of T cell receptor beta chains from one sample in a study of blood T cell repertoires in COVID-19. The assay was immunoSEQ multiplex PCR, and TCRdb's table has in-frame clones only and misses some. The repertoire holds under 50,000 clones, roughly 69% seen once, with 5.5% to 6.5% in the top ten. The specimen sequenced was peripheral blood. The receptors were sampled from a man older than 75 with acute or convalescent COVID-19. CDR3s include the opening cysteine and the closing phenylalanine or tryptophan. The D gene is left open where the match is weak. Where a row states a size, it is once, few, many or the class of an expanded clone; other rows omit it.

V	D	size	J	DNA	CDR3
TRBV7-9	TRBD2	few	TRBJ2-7	TGTGCCAGCAGGGCCGGGACTAGCGGGAGCTACGAGCAGTACTTC	CASRAGTSGSYEQYF
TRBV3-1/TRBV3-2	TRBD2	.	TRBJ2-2	TGTGCCAGCAGCCTTGGGAGGGAGGGGGAGCTGTTTTTT	CASSLGREGELFF
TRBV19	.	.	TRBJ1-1	TGTGCCAGTAGTATAGGTGCAGGGGATGGGACTGAAGCTTTCTTT	CASSIGAGDGTEAFF
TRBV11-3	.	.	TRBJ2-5	TGTGCCAGCAGCTTAGCCAACCACATGCGGGAGACCCAGTACTTC	CASSLANHMRETQYF
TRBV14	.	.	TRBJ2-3	TGTGCCAGCAGCCCCCCCTCCCGCACAGATACGCAGTATTTT	CASSPPSRTDTQYF
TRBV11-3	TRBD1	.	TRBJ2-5	TGTGCCAGCAGCCCTATCGGACAGGGGGCGGGGACCCAGTACTTC	CASSPIGQGAGTQYF
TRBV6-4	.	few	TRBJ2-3	TGTGCCAGCAGTGACCAGGGGAGCACAGATACGCAGTATTTT	CASSDQGSTDTQYF
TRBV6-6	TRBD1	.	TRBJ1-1	TGTGCCAGCAGTCAATCTAGAGGGGGCTTCACTGAAGCTTTCTTT	CASSQSRGGFTEAFF
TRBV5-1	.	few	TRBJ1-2	TGCGCCAGCAGCTTGGCGCCCACACAGGGCTATGGCTACACCTTC	CASSLAPTQGYGYTF
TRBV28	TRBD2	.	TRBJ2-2	TGTGCCAGCAGTCCAGGACTAGCGGGAGCCGGGGAGCTGTTTTTT	CASSPGLAGAGELFF
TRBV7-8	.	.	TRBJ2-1	TGTGCCAGCAGCTTAGGAGGAAGATTTAGCTCCTACAATGAGCAGTTCTTC	CASSLGGRFSSYNEQFF
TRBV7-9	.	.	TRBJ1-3	TGTGCCAGCAGCCCGAACGCGGGGGGCGCAGGAAACACCATATATTTT	CASSPNAGGAGNTIYF
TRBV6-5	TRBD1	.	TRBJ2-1	TGTGCCAGTACAGGGGTGGAAGCGCAGTTCTTC	CASTGVEAQFF
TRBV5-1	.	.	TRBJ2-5	TGCGCCAGCAGCCTTAGAGGGAGAGAGACCCAGTACTTC	CASSLRGRETQYF
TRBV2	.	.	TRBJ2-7	TGTGCCAGCAGGTCCCGAGTTGACTACGAGCAGTACTTC	CASRSRVDYEQYF
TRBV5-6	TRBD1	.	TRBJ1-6	TGTGCCAGCAGCTTGGCCGGGACAGGGAACTATTCACCCCTCCACTTT	CASSLAGTGNYSPLHF
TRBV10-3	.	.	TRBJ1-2	TGTGCCATCGGTTCAACGGGAGGGGGCTACACCTTC	CAIGSTGGGYTF
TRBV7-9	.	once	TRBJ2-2	TGTGCCAGCAGCTTAGCGCGTTTTATCTCCCACGACACCGGGGAGCTGTTTTTT	CASSLARFISHDTGELFF
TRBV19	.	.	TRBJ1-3	TGTGCCAGTAGTATAGTGGCGGGGCCAACCCCAAACACCATATATTTT	CASSIVAGPTPNTIYF
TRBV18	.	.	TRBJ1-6	TGTGCCAGCAGAGGGATCCCCAATTCACCCCTCCACTTT	CASRGIPNSPLHF